This is a list of T cell receptor beta chains from one sample in a study of blood T cell repertoires in COVID-19. Sequencing used immunoSEQ multiplex PCR; TCRdb keeps in-frame clones, though not all of them. This table holds about 270,000 clones, around 86% found once. The source material was PBMCs or T cells enriched from blood (not recorded which). The receptors stem from a woman between 18 and 29 years old who had recovered from COVID-19. The CDR3 runs from the conserved cysteine through the conserved F or W. A D gene is named only where the DNA matches it firmly. Part of the rows lack a size; the others show once, few, many or a class for expanded clones.

-	TRBV4-2	TRBJ1-5	-	TGTGCCAGCAGCCAAGCCGGACAGAATCAGCCCCAGCATTTT	CASSQAGQNQPQHF
-	TRBV30	TRBJ1-5	-	TGTGCCTGGAGCCAAGGGGCCGGCAATCAGCCCCAGCATTTT	CAWSQGAGNQPQHF
-	TRBV30	TRBJ2-1	-	TGTGCCTGGAGTCAACTTGACCGAGAGGTGAATGAGCAGTTCTTC	CAWSQLDREVNEQFF
-	TRBV11-2	TRBJ1-1	-	TGTGCCAGCAGCTTTAGTGGGGCAGCCGAAGCTTTCTTT	CASSFSGAAEAFF
-	TRBV27	TRBJ2-6	-	TGTGCCAGCCCAGCAGGGACTTACTCTGGGGCCAACGTCCTGACTTTC	CASPAGTYSGANVLTF
-	TRBV5-1	TRBJ1-2	TRBD1	TGCGCCAGCAGCTCGCGGACAGGGGCGTATGGCTACACCTTC	CASSSRTGAYGYTF
-	TRBV6-5	TRBJ1-1	-	TGTGCCAGCAGTTACTCTAGGGCGGGGGAGGACACTGAAGCTTTCTTT	CASSYSRAGEDTEAFF
once	TRBV4-1	TRBJ1-2	-	TGCGCCAGCAGCCCTCAGGAACTCAGGATTTTTAACTATGGCTACACCTTC	CASSPQELRIFNYGYTF
-	TRBV3-1/TRBV3-2	TRBJ1-5	-	TGTGCCAGCAGCCCAGCAGGGAGGGCGCAGCCCCAGCATTTT	CASSPAGRAQPQHF
-	TRBV7-9	TRBJ2-2	TRBD1	TGTGCCAGCAGCTCCCGGACAGGGAGACAGCTGACGGACACCGGGGAGCTGTTTTTT	CASSSRTGRQLTDTGELFF
-	TRBV5-1	TRBJ2-7	-	TGCGCCAGCAGCCCGGGGGTCCCTTTCTCCTACGAGCAGTACTTC	CASSPGVPFSYEQYF
-	TRBV6-5	TRBJ1-4	-	TGTGCCAGCAGTCTTCGGTTGAATGAAAAACTGTTTTTT	CASSLRLNEKLFF
-	TRBV6-5	TRBJ1-6	-	TGTGCCAGCAAGACCGGGACTTATAATTCACCCCTCCACTTT	CASKTGTYNSPLHF
-	TRBV6-4	TRBJ2-1	-	TGTGCCAGCAGTGACTCTCCGGAGGATGAGCAGTTCTTC	CASSDSPEDEQFF